The sequence of this T cell receptor beta chain was determined in a study of shared clonotypes between healthy human individuals. Study conclusions and caveats: Memory subsets generally showed smaller estimated richness than naive subsets did.

Healthy and HIV-negative, the adult donors had no recent acute infections or vaccinations. The investigators split CD4+ cells into a CD45RA+ naive subset and a CD45RA-negative memory subset. In the study's own analysis: As immunoSEQ supplied junction-only sequences (without quality scores), filtering differed. Produced via immunoSEQ multiplex PCR; TCRdb's table is partial and in-frame only. The DNA was the basis for D and trimming; V, J and clone size are from that table. The sample carries some 980,000 clones, 60% to 85% recorded once. Germline CDR1 KGHSH, CDR2 LQKENI. The ends lost 6 bases at V and 2 bases at J; junction bases unmatched: 2. The length of the CDR3 is 13 residues. To note about this clone: Its antigen is undetermined.

The V call is TRBV18, the J call TRBJ2-3, with 7 bases that match TRBD2. The material sequenced was memory CD4+ T cells sorted from blood. Regarding subset: CD45RA-negative fraction. The clonotype was recovered from a man younger than 35 in good health. CDR3 residues: CASSQRDTDTQYF. As DNA, the CDR3 is TGTGCCAGCTCCCAGCGGGACACAGATACGCAGTATTTT.